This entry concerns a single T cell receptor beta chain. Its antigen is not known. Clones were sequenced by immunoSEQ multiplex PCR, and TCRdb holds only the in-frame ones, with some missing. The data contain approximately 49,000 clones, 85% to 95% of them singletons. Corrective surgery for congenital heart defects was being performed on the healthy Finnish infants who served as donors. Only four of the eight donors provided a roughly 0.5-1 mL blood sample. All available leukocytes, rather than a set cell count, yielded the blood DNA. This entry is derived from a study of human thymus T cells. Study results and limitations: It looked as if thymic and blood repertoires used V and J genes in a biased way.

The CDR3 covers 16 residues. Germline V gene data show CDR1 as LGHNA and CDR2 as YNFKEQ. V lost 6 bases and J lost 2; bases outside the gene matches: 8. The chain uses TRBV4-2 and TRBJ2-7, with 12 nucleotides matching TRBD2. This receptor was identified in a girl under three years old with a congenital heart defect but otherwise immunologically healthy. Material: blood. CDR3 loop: CASRRGLAGGPYEQYF. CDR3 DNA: TGTGCCAGCAGGAGAGGTCTAGCGGGAGGGCCCTACGAGCAGTACTTC.